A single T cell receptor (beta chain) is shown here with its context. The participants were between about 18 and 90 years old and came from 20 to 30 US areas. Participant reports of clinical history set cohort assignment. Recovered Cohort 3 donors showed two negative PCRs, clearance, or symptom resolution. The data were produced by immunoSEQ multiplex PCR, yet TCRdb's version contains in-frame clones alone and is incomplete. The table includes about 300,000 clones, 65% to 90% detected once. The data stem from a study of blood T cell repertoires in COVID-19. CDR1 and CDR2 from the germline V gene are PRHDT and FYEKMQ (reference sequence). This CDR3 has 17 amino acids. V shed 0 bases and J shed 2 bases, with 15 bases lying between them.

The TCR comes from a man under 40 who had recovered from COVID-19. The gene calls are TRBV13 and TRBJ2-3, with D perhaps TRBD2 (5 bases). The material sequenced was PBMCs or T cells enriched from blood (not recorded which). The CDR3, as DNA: TGTGCCAGCAGCTTAGGGTACCGGGAAAGGATCACAGATACGCAGTATTTT. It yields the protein CASSLGYRERITDTQYF.